This TCR beta chain stems from a study of regulatory T cells. Primers: 52 TRBV forward and 13 TRBJ reverse. Clones were sequenced by immunoSEQ multiplex PCR, and TCRdb holds only the in-frame ones, with some missing. The sample carries some 31,000 clones, about 93% recorded once. General study results and limits: In CD3G-deficient patients, conventional CD4+ T cells were enriched for hydrophobic CDR3 residues at positions 6 and 7. Patient repertoires had restricted TRB V-J pairs and skewed V and J usage, most in Tregs.

At testing, patients were 2 to 39 years old, with reduced naive and increased memory T-cell proportions. About this clone itself: Its target is unknown.

Input material: conventional CD4+ T cells sorted from blood. This receptor was identified in a child aged 2 to 10 with CD3G deficiency.

CDR3 loop: CASSSGALGANVLTF. CDR3 sequence (DNA): TGTGCCAGCAGTTCCGGGGCGCTGGGGGCCAACGTCCTGACTTTC. This chain connects TRBV28 to TRBJ2-6; TRBD1 or TRBD2 may be the D gene (5 bases each). Trimming shortened V by 4 bases and J by 4 bases, and 11 bases separated the two germline ends. Germline assignment: CDR1 MDHEN and CDR2 SYDVKM. The CDR3 contains 15 residues.